The 11 T cell receptor beta chains reported below all come from one sample, sequenced in a study of T cell responses to AZD1222 COVID-19 vaccine. The protocol was immunoSEQ multiplex PCR, while the TCRdb copy is restricted to in-frame clones and leaves out a portion. The repertoire holds nearly 110,000 clones, more than 75% seen once, with less than 25% in the top ten. The sample consisted of peripheral blood, taken on day 0 of AZD1222 vaccination. All receptors derive from an adult in good health.

The V and J genes are TRBV4-1 and TRBJ1-2; 9 bases agree with TRBD1. Germline V CDR1 and CDR2: MGHRA, YSYEKL. The CDR3 contains 16 residues. V dropped 1 base and J dropped 8; count of bases not matched to a gene: 11. The CDR3 region is CASSQGGGQGLKGYTF. For the CDR3, the DNA is TGCGCCAGCAGCCAAGGGGGCGGACAGGGGCTAAAGGGCTACACCTTC.

V usage is TRBV14 and J usage is TRBJ2-2; D gene ambiguous. Trimming left V 0 bases short and J 3 bases short, with 5 bases between. The CDR3 is 14 amino acids. Germline-derived CDR1 and CDR2 are SGHDN and FVKESK. CDR3 bases: TGTGCCAGCAGCCAAGAGTTGGACACCGGGGAGCTGTTTTTT. It yields the protein CASSQELDTGELFF.

The chain joins TRBV20-1 to TRBJ1-1; D gene ambiguous. The germline V and J ends were trimmed by 3 bases and 7 bases, with 9 bases remaining between them. The CDR3 totals 11 residues. Germline V gene data show CDR1 as DFQATT and CDR2 as SNEGSKA (reference sequence). The CDR3: CSASRQREAFF. In DNA, the CDR3 is TGCAGTGCTAGCCGGCAGCGTGAAGCTTTCTTT.

This chain links TRBV27 with TRBJ1-2, with 8 bases that match TRBD1. Germline-derived CDR1 and CDR2 are MNHEY and SMNVEV (reference sequence). The junction had 8 bases not matched to a gene; V was cut back by 3 bases and J by 8 bases. The CDR3 sequence is 14 residues long. CDR3 in DNA: TGTGCCAGCAGTTTTAACAGGGGGGTGGGGGGCTACACCTTC. Its protein product is CASSFNRGVGGYTF.

This clone turned up a few times. The chain employs TRBV7-2 and TRBJ1-3; possibly TRBD1 for D (5 bases). V lost 1 base to trimming and J lost 0 bases, with 10 bases between them. The CDR3 spans 16 residues. CDR1 is SGHTA and CDR2 is FQGNSA in the germline V gene. The CDR3 is CASSLGSQVSGNTIYF. DNA for the CDR3: TGTGCCAGCAGCTTAGGTTCACAGGTCTCTGGAAACACCATATATTTT.

The chain has TRBV6-1 and TRBJ1-5; D possibly corresponds to TRBD1 (5 bases). V lost 2 bases and J lost 5, with 16 bases in between. In germline, CDR1 is MNHNS, CDR2 SASEGT. This CDR3 is 16 amino acids long. This CDR3 is CASSENGAGFYQPQHF. DNA for the CDR3: TGTGCCAGCAGTGAAAACGGCGCAGGGTTCTATCAGCCCCAGCATTTT.

The V call is TRBV7-9, the J call TRBJ2-2, with 11 bases that match TRBD2. Germline CDR1 is SEHNR and CDR2 is FQNEAQ (reference sequence). The V gene end was trimmed by 7 bases and the J gene end by 0 bases; junction bases not matched to a gene: 10. The CDR3 loop spans 18 amino acids. CDR3 sequence: CASNAWASGGTNTGELFF. DNA for the CDR3: TGTGCCAGCAACGCATGGGCTAGCGGGGGGACGAACACCGGGGAGCTGTTTTTT.

This chain connects TRBV28 to TRBJ2-3; D gene ambiguous. Germline V gene lookup returns CDR1 MDHEN and CDR2 SYDVKM. Trimming removed 10 bases at V and 8 bases at J, with 10 bases between. The CDR3 spans 10 residues. In nucleotides, the CDR3 is TGTGCCACCGGGCATGGTACGCAGTATTTT. This codes for CATGHGTQYF.

The V gene is TRBV10-1, the J gene TRBJ1-4; tentative D call: TRBD1 (6 bases). Trimming shortened V by 6 bases and J by 3 bases, and 11 bases separated the two germline ends. The CDR3 is 14 amino acids. Germline values: CDR1 WNHNN, CDR2 SYGVQD (reference sequence). The CDR3 DNA follows: TGCGCCAGCAGGATGAGGGGGGCTAATGAAAAACTGTTTTTT. It yields the protein CASRMRGANEKLFF.

The rearrangement uses TRBV9 and TRBJ2-2; D call uncertain. This CDR3 comprises 12 residues. The germline gives CDR1 SGDLS, CDR2 YYNGEE. Trimming removed 3 bases from V and 7 bases from J, with 7 bases in between. CDR3 in DNA: TGTGCCAGCAGCGAGGTGCGCGGGGAGCTGTTTTTT. Translation gives CASSEVRGELFF.

V and J are TRBV2 and TRBJ2-5; the match to TRBD2 covers 13 bases. In germline, CDR1 is SNHLY, CDR2 FYNNEI. With V trimmed by 5 bases and J by 2 bases, 5 bases remained unmatched. The CDR3 is 16 residues long. The CDR3 protein is CASSMTSGGTQETQYF. The CDR3 DNA is TGTGCCAGCAGTATGACTAGCGGGGGGACTCAAGAGACCCAGTACTTC.